The source of this T cell receptor beta chain is a study of a mutant IDH1 vaccine in newly diagnosed glioma. For the study at large: It was radiotherapy, temozolomide, or both that patients received previously, with most receiving both.

CDR3 length equals 14 residues. Germline V gene data show CDR1 as MNHEY and CDR2 as SVGAGI. V lost 6 bases and J lost 4, with 15 bases in between. Noted time point: baseline, week 1 (first vaccination visit). Described treatment: pre-vaccination baseline after standard-of-care therapy. The assay was immunoSEQ multiplex PCR, and TCRdb's table has in-frame clones only and misses some. The sample contains 65,000 to 70,000 clones, around 83% of which appear only once. V gene TRBV6-5 combines with J gene TRBJ1-1; D is uncertain. The sequences come from peripheral blood mononuclear cells (PBMCs), collected from a glioma patient treated with radiotherapy, temozolomide or both. This sequence was found in a woman aged 18-29 years with glioma. Some clones in this sample may be carry-over from other donors' samples. CDR3 region: CASSPPRYRTEAFF. CDR3 DNA sequence: TGTGCCAGCAGCCCCCCAAGGTATCGCACTGAAGCTTTCTTT.